These 5 T cell receptor beta chains share one sample of origin, sequenced in a study of control samples from healthy donors and cancer patients. Sequenced by immunoSEQ multiplex PCR; TCRdb stores in-frame clones only, minus some. This sample contains roughly 190,000 clones. The sample comprised blood. These TCRs come from a woman aged 25-40 years in good health.

The rearrangement uses TRBV6-5 and TRBJ2-3; 8 nucleotides align to TRBD1. V lost 8 bases and J lost 4; bases outside the gene matches: 8. This CDR3 is built from 14 residues. The V gene's germline CDR1 is MNHEY and CDR2 SVGAGI. The CDR3 region is CASRRQGSSDTQYF. The CDR3 nucleotides are TGTGCCAGCCGTCGACAGGGGTCCTCAGATACGCAGTATTTT.

The CDR3 DNA sequence: TGTGCCAGCAGAACAGCGCGGGATCAGCCCCAGCATTTT. It encodes CASRTARDQPQHF. The chain carries TRBV27 and TRBJ1-5, with D uncertain. The CDR3 covers 13 residues. The V gene lost 6 bases and the J gene lost 5 bases, with 11 bases spanning the gap. CDR1 is MNHEY, CDR2 SMNVEV, per germline (reference sequence).

The CDR3 DNA follows: TGTGCCACCAGTGCCAGGGCCTCCTACAATGAGCAGTTCTTC. It is translated as CATSARASYNEQFF. V is TRBV24-1 and J is TRBJ2-1; possible D gene TRBD1, 5 bases. The CDR3 is 14 residues long. Trimming shortened V by 5 bases and J by 0 bases, and 7 bases separated the two germline ends. Germline values: CDR1 KGHDR, CDR2 SFDVKD.

V usage is TRBV7-3 and J usage is TRBJ2-2; TRBD1 matches 9 bases. The CDR3 loop spans 16 amino acids. The germline gives CDR1 SGHTA, CDR2 FQGTGA. V gave up 5 bases and J gave up 4 bases; unmatched junction bases: 8. The CDR3 coding sequence is TGTGCCAGCAGCCCAGGGGGACAGGGAAGCACCGGGGAGCTGTTTTTT. Its protein is CASSPGGQGSTGELFF.

The chain has TRBV10-3 and TRBJ2-3, with 8 nucleotides matching TRBD1. Germline V gene data show CDR1 as ENHRY and CDR2 as SYGVKD. V gave up 4 bases and J gave up 0 bases; unmatched junction bases: 15. The CDR3 loop spans 19 amino acids. CDR3 protein: CAISGQGRGSPPSTDTQYF. The DNA of the CDR3 is TGTGCCATCAGTGGACAGGGGAGAGGCTCACCCCCTAGCACAGATACGCAGTATTTT.